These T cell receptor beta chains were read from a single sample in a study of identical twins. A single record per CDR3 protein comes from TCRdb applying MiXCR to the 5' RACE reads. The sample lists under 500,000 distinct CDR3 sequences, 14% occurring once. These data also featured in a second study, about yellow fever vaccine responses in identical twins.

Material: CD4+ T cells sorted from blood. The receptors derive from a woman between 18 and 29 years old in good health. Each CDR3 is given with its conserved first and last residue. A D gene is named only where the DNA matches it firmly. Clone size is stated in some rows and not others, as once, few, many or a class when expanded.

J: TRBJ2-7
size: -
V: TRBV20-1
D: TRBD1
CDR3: CSARVTGGHEQYF
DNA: TGCAGTGCTAGAGTTACAGGGGGTCACGAGCAGTACTTC

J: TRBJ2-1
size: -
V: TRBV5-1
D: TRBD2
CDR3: CASSLAGRALYNEQFF
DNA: TGCGCCAGCAGCTTGGCCGGGAGGGCCTTATACAATGAGCAGTTCTTC

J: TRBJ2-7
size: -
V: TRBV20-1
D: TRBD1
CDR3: CSAGGTGVYEQYF
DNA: TGCAGTGCTGGGGGGACAGGGGTTTACGAGCAGTACTTC

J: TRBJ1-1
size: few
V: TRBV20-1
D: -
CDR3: CSAREDTVTEAFF
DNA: TGCAGTGCTAGAGAGGACACGGTAACTGAAGCTTTCTTT

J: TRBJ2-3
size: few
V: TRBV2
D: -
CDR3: CASGHGRRSTDTQYF
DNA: TGTGCCAGCGGGCATGGAAGGCGAAGCACAGATACGCAGTATTTT

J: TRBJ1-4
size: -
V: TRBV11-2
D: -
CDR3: CASSPTRGLTNEKLFF
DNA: TGTGCCAGCAGCCCGACGAGGGGCTTGACTAATGAAAAACTGTTTTTT

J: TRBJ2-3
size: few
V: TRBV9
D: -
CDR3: CASSVGARWESQYF
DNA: TGTGCCAGCAGCGTAGGGGCCCGGTGGGAGTCGCAGTATTTT

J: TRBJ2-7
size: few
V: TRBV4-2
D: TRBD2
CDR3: CASSQDLAGAGEQYF
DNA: TGTGCCAGCAGCCAGGATCTAGCGGGAGCGGGCGAGCAGTACTTC

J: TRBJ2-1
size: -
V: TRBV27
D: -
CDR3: CASTLKSGSSYNEQFF
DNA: TGTGCCAGCACTCTAAAGTCGGGGAGCTCCTACAATGAGCAGTTCTTC

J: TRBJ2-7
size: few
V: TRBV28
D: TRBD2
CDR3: CASSAPGLAEQYF
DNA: TGTGCCAGCAGCGCCCCCGGACTAGCGGAGCAGTACTTC

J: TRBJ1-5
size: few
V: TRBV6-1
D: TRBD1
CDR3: CASRQGGQPQHF
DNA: TGTGCCAGTCGACAGGGGGGTCAGCCCCAGCATTTT

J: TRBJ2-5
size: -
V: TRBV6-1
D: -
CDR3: CASSPRGDGAGQYF
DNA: TGTGCCAGCAGTCCCCGGGGAGACGGCGCAGGCCAGTACTTC

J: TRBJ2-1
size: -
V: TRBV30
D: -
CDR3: CAWELASYNEQFF
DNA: TGTGCCTGGGAGTTAGCTAGCTACAATGAGCAGTTCTTC

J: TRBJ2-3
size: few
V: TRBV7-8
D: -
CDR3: CASSNRDTSTDTQYF
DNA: TGTGCCAGCAGCAACCGGGACACTAGCACAGATACGCAGTATTTT

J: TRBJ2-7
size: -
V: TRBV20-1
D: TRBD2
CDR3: CSAAGSRYYEQYF
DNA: TGCAGTGCAGCGGGATCCCGTTACTACGAGCAGTACTTC

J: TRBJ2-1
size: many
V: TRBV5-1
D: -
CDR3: CASSLVLNNEQFF
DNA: TGCGCCAGCAGCTTGGTTTTAAACAATGAGCAGTTCTTC

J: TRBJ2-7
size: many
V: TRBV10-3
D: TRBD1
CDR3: CAIRRDRVVSYEQYF
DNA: TGTGCCATCAGAAGGGACAGGGTCGTGTCCTACGAGCAGTACTTC

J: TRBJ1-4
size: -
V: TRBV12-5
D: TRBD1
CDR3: CAGGGRGRGEKLFF
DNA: TGTGCTGGAGGCGGAAGGGGGCGAGGTGAAAAACTGTTTTTT

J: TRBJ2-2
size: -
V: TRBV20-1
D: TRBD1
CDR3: CSASPQGTGELFF
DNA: TGCAGCGCTTCCCCACAGGGGACCGGGGAGCTGTTTTTT

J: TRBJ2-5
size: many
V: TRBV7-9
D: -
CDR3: CASSLSGPQAGTQYF
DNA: TGTGCCAGCAGCCTATCGGGTCCACAGGCGGGGACCCAGTACTTC

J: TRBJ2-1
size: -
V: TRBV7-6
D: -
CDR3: CASSSFGQGSSYNEQFF
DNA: TGTGCCAGCAGCTCCTTTGGGCAGGGCAGCTCCTACAATGAGCAGTTCTTC

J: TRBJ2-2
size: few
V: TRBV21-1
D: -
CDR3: CASSKDVGPAGELFF
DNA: TGTGCCAGCAGCAAAGATGTAGGGCCAGCCGGGGAGCTGTTTTTT

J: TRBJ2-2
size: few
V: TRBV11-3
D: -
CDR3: CASRVDTGELFF
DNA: TGTGCCAGCAGAGTAGACACCGGGGAGCTGTTTTTT

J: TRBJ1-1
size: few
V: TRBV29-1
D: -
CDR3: CSGGSPNTEAFF
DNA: TGCTCGGGGGGCTCCCCGAACACTGAAGCTTTCTTT

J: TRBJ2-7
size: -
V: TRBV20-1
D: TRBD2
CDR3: CSAHTPSSGSPYEQYF
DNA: TGCAGTGCTCACACGCCCTCTAGCGGGTCGCCCTACGAGCAGTACTTC

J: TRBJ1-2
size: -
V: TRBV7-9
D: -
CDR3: CASSLGEYYGYTF
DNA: TGTGCCAGCAGCTTAGGGGAATACTATGGCTACACCTTC

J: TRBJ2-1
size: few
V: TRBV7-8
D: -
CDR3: CASSLGSGRLGTHEQFF
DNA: TGTGCCAGCAGCTTAGGTTCAGGGCGGCTAGGTACCCATGAGCAGTTCTTC

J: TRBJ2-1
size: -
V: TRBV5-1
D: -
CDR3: CASSLKESLYNEQFF
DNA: TGCGCCAGCAGCTTGAAGGAGAGCCTCTACAATGAGCAGTTCTTC

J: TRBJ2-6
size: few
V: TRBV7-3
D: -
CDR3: CASSQRIRDSGANVLTF
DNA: TGTGCCAGCAGCCAACGAATCAGGGACTCTGGGGCCAACGTCCTGACTTTC